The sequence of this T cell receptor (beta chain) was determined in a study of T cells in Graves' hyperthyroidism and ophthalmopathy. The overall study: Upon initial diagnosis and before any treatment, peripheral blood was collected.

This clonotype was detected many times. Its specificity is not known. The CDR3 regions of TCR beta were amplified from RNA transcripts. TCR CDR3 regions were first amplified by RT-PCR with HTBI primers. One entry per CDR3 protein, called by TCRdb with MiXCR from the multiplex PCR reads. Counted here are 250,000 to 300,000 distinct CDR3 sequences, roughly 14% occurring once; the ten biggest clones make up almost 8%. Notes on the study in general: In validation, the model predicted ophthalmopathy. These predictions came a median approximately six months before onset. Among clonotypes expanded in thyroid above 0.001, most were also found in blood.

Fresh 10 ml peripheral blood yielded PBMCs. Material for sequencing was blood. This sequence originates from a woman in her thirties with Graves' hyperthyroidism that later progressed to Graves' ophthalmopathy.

The CDR3 DNA follows: TGCGCCAGCAGCTCCCCGGGACTAGCGGAGGAGCAGTTCTTC. It yields the protein CASSSPGLAEEQFF. The chain is built from TRBV5-1 and TRBJ2-1; TRBD2 agrees at 11 bases. J gave up 10 bases and V 3 bases, and 6 bases lay outside the gene matches. In germline, CDR1 is SGHRS, CDR2 YFSETQ. The CDR3 extends over 14 amino acids.